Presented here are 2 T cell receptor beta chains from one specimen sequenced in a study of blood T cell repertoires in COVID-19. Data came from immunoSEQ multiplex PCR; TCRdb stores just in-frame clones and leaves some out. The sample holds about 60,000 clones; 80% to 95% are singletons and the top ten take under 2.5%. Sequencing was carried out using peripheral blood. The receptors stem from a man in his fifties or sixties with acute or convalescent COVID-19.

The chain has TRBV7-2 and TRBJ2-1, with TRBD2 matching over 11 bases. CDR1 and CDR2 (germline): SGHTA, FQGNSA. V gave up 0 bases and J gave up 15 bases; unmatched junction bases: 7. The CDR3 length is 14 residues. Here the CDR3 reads CASSLAVAGGPRFF. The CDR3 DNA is TGTGCCAGCAGCTTAGCGGTAGCGGGAGGGCCGCGGTTCTTC.

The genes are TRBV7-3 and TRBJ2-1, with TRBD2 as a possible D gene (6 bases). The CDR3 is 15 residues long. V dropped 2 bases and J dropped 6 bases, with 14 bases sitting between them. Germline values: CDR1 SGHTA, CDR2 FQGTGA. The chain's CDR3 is CASSLWGTEGNEQFF. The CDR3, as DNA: TGTGCCAGCAGCTTATGGGGGACGGAGGGCAATGAGCAGTTCTTC.